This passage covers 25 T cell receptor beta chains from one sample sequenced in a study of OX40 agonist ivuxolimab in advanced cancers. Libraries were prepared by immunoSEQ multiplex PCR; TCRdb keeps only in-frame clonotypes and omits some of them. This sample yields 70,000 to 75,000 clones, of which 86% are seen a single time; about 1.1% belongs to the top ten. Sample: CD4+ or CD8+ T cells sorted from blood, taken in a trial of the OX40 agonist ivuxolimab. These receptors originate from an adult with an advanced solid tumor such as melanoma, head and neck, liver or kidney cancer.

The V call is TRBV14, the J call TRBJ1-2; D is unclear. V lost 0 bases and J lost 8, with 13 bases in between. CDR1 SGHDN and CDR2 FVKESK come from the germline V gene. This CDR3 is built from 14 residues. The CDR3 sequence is CASSQDSGSYGYTF. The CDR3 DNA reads TGTGCCAGCAGCCAAGATTCGGGGTCCTACGGCTACACCTTC.

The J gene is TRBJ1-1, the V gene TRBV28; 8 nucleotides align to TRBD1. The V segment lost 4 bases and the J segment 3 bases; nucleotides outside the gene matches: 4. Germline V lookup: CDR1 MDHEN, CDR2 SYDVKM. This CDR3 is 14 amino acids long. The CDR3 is CASSSTGEDTEAFF. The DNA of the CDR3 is TGTGCCAGCAGTTCGACAGGGGAGGACACTGAAGCTTTCTTT.

This CDR3 is CASSPGTSVSTDTQYF. The CDR3 DNA follows: TGTGCCAGCAGTCCCGGGACTAGCGTTAGCACAGATACGCAGTATTTT. The rearrangement uses TRBV28 and TRBJ2-3, with TRBD2 matching over 10 bases. The germline CDR1 and CDR2 sequences are MDHEN and SYDVKM. CDR3 length: 16 residues. Trimming cost V 5 bases and J 0 bases; bases outside gene matches: 5.

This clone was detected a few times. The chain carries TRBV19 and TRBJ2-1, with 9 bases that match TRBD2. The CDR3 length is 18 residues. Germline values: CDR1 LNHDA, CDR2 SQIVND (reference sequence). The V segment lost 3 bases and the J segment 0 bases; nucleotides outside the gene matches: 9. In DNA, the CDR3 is TGTGCCAGTAGTATGCGGCTAGCGGGGTCTAGCTCCTACAATGAGCAGTTCTTC. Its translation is CASSMRLAGSSSYNEQFF.

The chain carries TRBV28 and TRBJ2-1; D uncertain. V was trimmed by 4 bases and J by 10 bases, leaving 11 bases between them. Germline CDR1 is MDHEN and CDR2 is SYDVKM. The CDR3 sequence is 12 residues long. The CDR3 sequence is CASSSTVREQFF. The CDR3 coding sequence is TGTGCCAGCAGTTCGACGGTCAGGGAGCAGTTCTTC.

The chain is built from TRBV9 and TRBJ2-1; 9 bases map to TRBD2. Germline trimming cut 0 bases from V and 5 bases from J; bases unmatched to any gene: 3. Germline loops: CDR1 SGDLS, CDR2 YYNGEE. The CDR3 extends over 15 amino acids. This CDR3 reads CASSVVLAGNNEQFF. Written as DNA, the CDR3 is TGTGCCAGCAGCGTAGTGCTAGCGGGAAACAATGAGCAGTTCTTC.

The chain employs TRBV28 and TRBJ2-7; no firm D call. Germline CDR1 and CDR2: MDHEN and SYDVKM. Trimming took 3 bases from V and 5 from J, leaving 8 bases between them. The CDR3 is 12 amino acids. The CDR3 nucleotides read TGTGCCAGCAGTTTGACCATAAACGAGCAGTACTTC. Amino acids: CASSLTINEQYF. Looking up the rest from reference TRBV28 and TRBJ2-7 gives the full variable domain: DVKVTQSSRYLVKRTGEKVFLECVQDMDHENMFWYRQDPGLGLRLIYFSYDVKMKEKGDIPEGYSVSREKKERFSLILESASTNQTSMYLCASSLTINEQYFGPGTRLTVT.

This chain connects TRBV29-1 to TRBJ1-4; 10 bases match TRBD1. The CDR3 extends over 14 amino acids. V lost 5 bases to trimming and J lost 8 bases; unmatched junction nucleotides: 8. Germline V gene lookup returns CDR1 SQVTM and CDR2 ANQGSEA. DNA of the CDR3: TGCAGCGTTTATGACAGGGGGCGCGAAGAAAAACTGTTTTTT. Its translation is CSVYDRGREEKLFF. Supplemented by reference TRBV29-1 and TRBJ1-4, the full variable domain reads SAVISQKPSRDICQRGTSLTIQCQVDSQVTMMFWYRQQPGQSLTLIATANQGSEATYESGFVIDKFPISRPNLTFSTLTVSNMSPEDSSIYLCSVYDRGREEKLFFGSGTQLSVL.

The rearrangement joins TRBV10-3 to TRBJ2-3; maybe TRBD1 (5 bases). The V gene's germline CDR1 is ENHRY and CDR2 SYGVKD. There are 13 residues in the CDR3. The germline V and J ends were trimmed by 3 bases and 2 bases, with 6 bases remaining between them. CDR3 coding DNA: TGTGCCATCAGTGAAGGGGTCACAGATACGCAGTATTTT. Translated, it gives CAISEGVTDTQYF.

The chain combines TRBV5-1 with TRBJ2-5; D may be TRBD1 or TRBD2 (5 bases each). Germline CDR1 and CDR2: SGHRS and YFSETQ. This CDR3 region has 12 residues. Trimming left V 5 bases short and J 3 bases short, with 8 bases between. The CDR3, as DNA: TGCGCCAGCAGAGTGGGGGAAGAGACCCAGTACTTC. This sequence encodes CASRVGEETQYF.

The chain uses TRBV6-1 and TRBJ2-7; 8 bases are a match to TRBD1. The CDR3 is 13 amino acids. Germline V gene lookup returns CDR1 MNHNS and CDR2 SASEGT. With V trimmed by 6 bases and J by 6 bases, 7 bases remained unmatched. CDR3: CASRTGTGGEQYF. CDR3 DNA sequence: TGTGCCAGCAGGACAGGCACAGGGGGCGAGCAGTACTTC.

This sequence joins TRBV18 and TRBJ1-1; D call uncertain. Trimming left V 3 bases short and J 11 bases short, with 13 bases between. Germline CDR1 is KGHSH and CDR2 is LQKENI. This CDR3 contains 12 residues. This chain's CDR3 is CASSPEEMVAFF. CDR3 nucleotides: TGTGCCAGCTCACCGGAGGAAATGGTCGCTTTCTTT.

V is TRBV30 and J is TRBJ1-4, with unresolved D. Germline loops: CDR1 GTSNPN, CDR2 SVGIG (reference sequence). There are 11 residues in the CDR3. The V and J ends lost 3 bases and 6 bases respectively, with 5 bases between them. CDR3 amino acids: CAWSPDEKLFF. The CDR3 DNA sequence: TGTGCCTGGAGCCCCGATGAAAAACTGTTTTTT.

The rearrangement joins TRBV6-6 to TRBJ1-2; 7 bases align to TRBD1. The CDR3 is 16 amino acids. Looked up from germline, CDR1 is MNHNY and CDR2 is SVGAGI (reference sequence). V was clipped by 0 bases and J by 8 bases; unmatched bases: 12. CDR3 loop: CASSYSTGPLGLGYTF. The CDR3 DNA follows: TGTGCCAGCAGTTACTCGACAGGGCCCCTCGGCCTAGGCTACACCTTC.

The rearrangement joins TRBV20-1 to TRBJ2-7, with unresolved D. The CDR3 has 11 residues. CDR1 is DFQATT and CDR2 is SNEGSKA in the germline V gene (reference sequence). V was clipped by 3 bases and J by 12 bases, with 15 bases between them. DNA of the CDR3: TGCAGTGCTAGGATCGTAGACGGCCCGTACTTC. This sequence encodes CSARIVDGPYF.

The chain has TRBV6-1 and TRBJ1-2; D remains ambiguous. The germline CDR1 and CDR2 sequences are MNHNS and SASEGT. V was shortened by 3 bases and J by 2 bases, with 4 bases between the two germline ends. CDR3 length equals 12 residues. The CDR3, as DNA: TGTGCCAGCAGTGACAGGAACTATGGCTACACCTTC. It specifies CASSDRNYGYTF.

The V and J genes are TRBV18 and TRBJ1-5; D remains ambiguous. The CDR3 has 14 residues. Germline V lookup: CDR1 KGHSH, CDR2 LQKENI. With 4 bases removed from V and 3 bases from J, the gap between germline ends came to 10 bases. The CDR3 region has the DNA TGTGCCAGCTCACTGGGGTCCCCCAATCAGCCCCAGCATTTT. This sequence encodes CASSLGSPNQPQHF.

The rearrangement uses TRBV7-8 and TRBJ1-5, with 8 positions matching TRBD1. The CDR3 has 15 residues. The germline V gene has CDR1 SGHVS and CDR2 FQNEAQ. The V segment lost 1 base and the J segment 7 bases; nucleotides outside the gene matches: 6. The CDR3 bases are TGTGCCAGCAGCTTAGAAGGACAGGGAAGCCAGCCCCAGCATTTT. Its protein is CASSLEGQGSQPQHF.

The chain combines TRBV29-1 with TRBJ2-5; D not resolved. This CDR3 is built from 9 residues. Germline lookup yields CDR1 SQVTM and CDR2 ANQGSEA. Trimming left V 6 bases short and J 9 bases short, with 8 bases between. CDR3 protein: CSVAEPQYF. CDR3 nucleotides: TGCAGCGTCGCCGAACCCCAGTACTTC.

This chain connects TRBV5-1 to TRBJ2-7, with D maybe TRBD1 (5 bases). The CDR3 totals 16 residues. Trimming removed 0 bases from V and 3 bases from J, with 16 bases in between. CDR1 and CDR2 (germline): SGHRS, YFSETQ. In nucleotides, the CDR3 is TGCGCCAGCAGCTTGGACCCAGGGTTCTCTTTCTACGAGCAGTACTTC. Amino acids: CASSLDPGFSFYEQYF.

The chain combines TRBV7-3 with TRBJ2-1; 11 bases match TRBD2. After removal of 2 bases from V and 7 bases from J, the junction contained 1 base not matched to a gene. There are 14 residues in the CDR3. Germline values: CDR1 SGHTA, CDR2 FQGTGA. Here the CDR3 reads CASSLLAGGNEQFF. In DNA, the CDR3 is TGTGCCAGCAGCTTACTAGCGGGAGGAAATGAGCAGTTCTTC.

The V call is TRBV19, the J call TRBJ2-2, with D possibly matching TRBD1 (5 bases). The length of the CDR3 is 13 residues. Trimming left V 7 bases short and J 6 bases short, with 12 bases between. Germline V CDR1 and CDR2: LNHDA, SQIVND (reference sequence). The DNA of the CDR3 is TGTGCCAGTAAACGGGCAGGGTCCGGGGAGCTGTTTTTT. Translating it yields CASKRAGSGELFF.

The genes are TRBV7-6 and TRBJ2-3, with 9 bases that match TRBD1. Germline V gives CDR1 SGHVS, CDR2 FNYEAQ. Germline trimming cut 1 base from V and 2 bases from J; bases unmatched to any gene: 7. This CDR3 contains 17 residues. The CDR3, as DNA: TGTGCCAGCAGCTTAGTCGCCGGGACAGGGACCACAGATACGCAGTATTTT. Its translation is CASSLVAGTGTTDTQYF.

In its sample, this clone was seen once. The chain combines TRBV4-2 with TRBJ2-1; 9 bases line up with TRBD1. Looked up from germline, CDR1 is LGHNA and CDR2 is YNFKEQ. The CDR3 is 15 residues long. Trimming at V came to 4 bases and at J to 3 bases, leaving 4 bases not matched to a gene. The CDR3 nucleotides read TGTGCCAGCAGCCCGACAGGGGGGTTCTACAATGAGCAGTTCTTC. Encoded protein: CASSPTGGFYNEQFF.

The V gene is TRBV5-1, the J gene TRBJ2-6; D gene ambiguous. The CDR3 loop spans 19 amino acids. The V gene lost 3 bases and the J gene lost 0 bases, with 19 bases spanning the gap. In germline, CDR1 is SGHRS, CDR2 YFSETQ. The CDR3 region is CASSSRRAAEHSGANVLTF. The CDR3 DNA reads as TGCGCCAGCAGCTCGAGAAGGGCGGCAGAACACTCTGGGGCCAACGTCCTGACTTTC.